This TCR beta chain emerged from a study of beta chain features in type 1 diabetes. Findings of the study overall: Insertions at VDJ junctions were less frequent in type 1 diabetes patients. These patients also deleted more nucleotides at the same junctions. Equally in patients and controls, PCR might preferentially amplify shorter templates. TCRB CDR3s from Type 1 diabetes patients were moderately but significantly shorter in all four CD4+ subsets. Cells carrying high TCR expression could end up over-represented when cDNA is sequenced.

This clone was detected only a few times. Its specificity is not known. In germline, CDR1 is SNHLY, CDR2 FYNNEI. The CDR3 length is 12 residues. The V and J ends lost 6 bases and 0 bases respectively, with 6 bases between them. The study reverse transcribed the entire isolated RNA, so it sequenced expressed TCRB transcripts. Clones were read by immunoSEQ multiplex PCR, and TCRdb kept only the in-frame ones, dropping some. The top ten hold approximately 0.017% of the sample, which has over 200,000 clones, about a tenth seen once. The sequence was obtained from a man aged 25-45 years with type 1 diabetes. The rearrangement links TRBV2 to TRBJ2-7, with no clear D. The sample comprised naive CD4+ T cells from blood. The DNA for the CDR3 is TGTGCCAGCAGGCTAGACTCCTACGAGCAGTACTTC. It codes for CASRLDSYEQYF. Based on the CDR3 plus reference TRBV2 and TRBJ2-7, the full variable domain is EPEVTQTPSHQVTQMGQEVILRCVPISNHLYFYWYRQILGQKVEFLVSFYNNEISEKSEIFDDQFSVERPDGSNFTLKIRSTKLEDSAMYFCASRLDSYEQYFGPGTRLTVT.